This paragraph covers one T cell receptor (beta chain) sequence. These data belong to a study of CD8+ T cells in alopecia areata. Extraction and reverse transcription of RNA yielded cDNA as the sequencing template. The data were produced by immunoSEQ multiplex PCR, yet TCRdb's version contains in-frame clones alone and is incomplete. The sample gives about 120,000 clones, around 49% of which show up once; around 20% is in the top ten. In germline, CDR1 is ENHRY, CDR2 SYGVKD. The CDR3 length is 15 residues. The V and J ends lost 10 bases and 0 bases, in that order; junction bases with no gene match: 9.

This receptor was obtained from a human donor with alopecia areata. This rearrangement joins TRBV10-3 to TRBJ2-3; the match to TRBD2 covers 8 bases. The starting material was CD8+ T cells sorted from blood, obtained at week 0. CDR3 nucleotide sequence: TGTGCCACTTTCCCAGTAGCGGGGAGCACAGATACGCAGTATTTT. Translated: CATFPVAGSTDTQYF.